One and the same sample provided the 24 T cell receptor beta chains below, sequenced in a study of T cell changes during pregnancy in multiple sclerosis. Assay used: immunoSEQ multiplex PCR; TCRdb lists only in-frame clones, some missing. This sample has under 20,000 clones, with 84% found just once. The sample here was CD8+ T cells from peripheral blood mononuclear cells, taken in the second trimester of pregnancy. The receptors shown here come from a female donor in good health, enrolled as a control in a pregnancy study.

The gene calls are TRBV2 and TRBJ2-2; 9 bases line up with TRBD1. With V trimmed by 9 bases and J by 0 bases, 2 bases remained unmatched. This CDR3 is 14 amino acids long. Germline-derived CDR1 and CDR2 are SNHLY and FYNNEI. CDR3 amino acids: CASRQGANTGELFF. DNA for the CDR3: TGTGCCAGTCGACAGGGGGCGAACACCGGGGAGCTGTTTTTT.

This chain links TRBV7-9 with TRBJ2-1, with D unclear. The CDR3 covers 12 residues. Germline assignment: CDR1 SEHNR and CDR2 FQNEAQ (reference sequence). The V end lost 5 bases, the J end lost 7 bases, and 9 bases lay between the germline ends. CDR3 region: CASSPIRNEQFF. Here the CDR3 DNA reads TGTGCCAGCAGCCCAATCCGGAATGAGCAGTTCTTC.

There are a few counts of this clone. The V gene is TRBV6-5, the J gene TRBJ1-2; perhaps TRBD1 as D (6 bases). Trimming cost V 6 bases and J 5 bases, with 19 bases left between them. The length of the CDR3 is 15 residues. Germline V lookup: CDR1 MNHEY, CDR2 SVGAGI. The CDR3 region has the DNA TGTGCCAGCAGCAGCGGACAGCCCCTTTTTTATGGCTACACCTTC. Translation: CASSSGQPLFYGYTF.

V is TRBV6-5 and J is TRBJ1-1, with 7 bases identical to TRBD1. V lost 2 bases and J lost 2; bases outside the gene matches: 5. From germline, CDR1 is MNHEY and CDR2 SVGAGI. The CDR3 is made up of 15 amino acids. This CDR3 reads CASSYPRQGNTEAFF. In DNA form, the CDR3 reads TGTGCCAGCAGTTACCCAAGACAGGGTAACACTGAAGCTTTCTTT.

The J gene is TRBJ2-7, the V gene TRBV25-1, with 9 bases lining up with TRBD1. Germline V gives CDR1 MGHDK, CDR2 SYGVNS. The V segment lost 2 bases and the J segment 3 bases; nucleotides outside the gene matches: 5. The CDR3 contains 15 residues. The chain's CDR3 is CASSEGDREIYEQYF. The CDR3 DNA sequence: TGTGCCAGCAGTGAAGGGGACAGGGAGATCTACGAGCAGTACTTC.

This chain uses TRBV19 with TRBJ1-4; no reliable D call. Per germline, CDR1 LNHDA and CDR2 SQIVND (reference sequence). V gave up 5 bases and J gave up 5 bases, with 15 bases separating them. The CDR3 runs to 15 residues. CDR3 in DNA: TGTGCCAGTAGTCCCCGAGAACAGCAAAATGAAAAACTGTTTTTT. Encoded protein: CASSPREQQNEKLFF.

The chain couples TRBV9 to TRBJ1-5; D is perhaps TRBD1 (6 bases). V lost 4 bases and J 2 bases, leaving 10 bases between the germline ends. Germline V gene sequence: CDR1 SGDLS, CDR2 YYNGEE. There are 14 residues in the CDR3. The CDR3 DNA follows: TGTGCCAGCAGCCCAGGGGCAGGCAATCAGCCCCAGCATTTT. Translating it yields CASSPGAGNQPQHF.

This chain joins TRBV7-2 and TRBJ2-1; TRBD1 agrees at 11 bases. The CDR3 extends over 18 amino acids. The V gene's germline CDR1 is SGHTA and CDR2 FQGNSA. V was clipped by 4 bases and J by 8 bases; unmatched bases: 16. CDR3 loop: CASSSAPGQGVKRDEQFF. The CDR3 DNA reads TGTGCCAGCAGCTCCGCCCCGGGACAGGGGGTGAAACGCGATGAGCAGTTCTTC. The full variable domain, in which reference TRBV7-2 and TRBJ2-1 provide the parts outside the CDR3, is GAGVSQSPSNKVTEKGKDVELRCDPISGHTALYWYRQSLGQGLEFLIYFQGNSAPDKSGLPSDRFSAERTGGSVSTLTIQRTQQEDSAVYLCASSSAPGQGVKRDEQFFGPGTRLTVL.

The CDR3, as DNA: TGTGCCAGCAGCTTAGCGACTGGCAGCAACACCGGGGAGCTGTTTTTT. This gives the protein CASSLATGSNTGELFF. The chain is built from TRBV7-9 and TRBJ2-2; no firm D call. V was shortened by 0 bases and J by 2 bases, with 10 bases between the two germline ends. This CDR3 is 16 amino acids long. The germline gives CDR1 SEHNR, CDR2 FQNEAQ (reference sequence).

The table lists this clone with a few counts. The chain carries TRBV19 and TRBJ2-7; TRBD1 matches 10 bases. J was trimmed by 6 bases and V by 5 bases; bases with no gene match: 4. The germline gives CDR1 LNHDA, CDR2 SQIVND (reference sequence). There are 13 residues in the CDR3. CDR3 protein: CASSPRTGGEQYF. The CDR3 DNA sequence: TGTGCCAGTAGTCCCCGGACAGGGGGCGAGCAGTACTTC.

This chain connects TRBV4-2 to TRBJ2-1; TRBD2 might be the D (5 bases). Germline CDR1 and CDR2: LGHNA and YNFKEQ. V was trimmed by 4 bases and J by 0 bases, leaving 10 bases between them. This CDR3 region has 15 residues. The CDR3 region is CASSPRAPSYNEQFF. The CDR3 DNA reads TGTGCCAGCAGCCCGCGGGCACCCTCCTACAATGAGCAGTTCTTC.

This sequence joins TRBV29-1 and TRBJ2-7; TRBD1 matches at 9 bases. This CDR3 comprises 12 residues. J lost 6 bases, V lost 4 bases, and 4 bases had no gene match. The germline V gene encodes CDR1 SQVTM and CDR2 ANQGSEA. CDR3 in amino acids: CSVVGTGFEQYF. CDR3 in DNA: TGCAGCGTTGTTGGGACAGGGTTCGAGCAGTACTTC.

The chain couples TRBV4-3 to TRBJ2-5; a possible D gene is TRBD2 (5 bases). Per the germline V gene, CDR1 is LGHNA and CDR2 is YSLEER. The CDR3 consists of 17 residues. Between the trimmed V and J ends, which lost 4 bases and 1 base, there was a span of 19 bases. The CDR3 loop is CASSPRGGLGGQETQYF. For the CDR3, the DNA is TGCGCCAGCAGCCCCCGAGGAGGCCTAGGAGGCCAAGAGACCCAGTACTTC.

The CDR3 DNA reads TGTGCCAGTAGTAGGCATGCAGGACAAGACTATGGCTACACCTTC. Its translation: CASSRHAGQDYGYTF. This chain joins TRBV19 and TRBJ1-2; D perhaps matches TRBD1 (5 bases). Germline CDR1 is LNHDA and CDR2 is SQIVND (reference sequence). The CDR3 has 15 amino acids. The V end was cut by 4 bases, the J end by 3 bases, with 15 bases between.

This chain connects TRBV6-6 to TRBJ2-1, with 7 nucleotides matching TRBD2. CDR3 length: 16 amino acids. V shed 6 bases and J 0 bases; nucleotides not matched to a gene: 8. Germline loops: CDR1 MNHNY, CDR2 SVGAGI (reference sequence). CDR3 region: CASSLSGDYSYNEQFF. The CDR3 DNA follows: TGTGCCAGCAGCTTATCGGGGGACTACTCCTACAATGAGCAGTTCTTC.

This clone is a singleton in its sample. Here the CDR3 reads CAISGARRNYGYTF. The CDR3 DNA reads TGTGCCATCAGTGGCGCCAGGCGAAACTATGGCTACACCTTC. The chain is built from TRBV10-3 and TRBJ1-2; the D is unclear. The germline V gene encodes CDR1 ENHRY and CDR2 SYGVKD. V was pared by 4 bases and J by 2 bases, with 11 bases between. There are 14 residues in the CDR3.

This clone has more than one count but fewer than ten. J is TRBJ2-7 and V is TRBV2; no clear D. The CDR3 is made up of 15 amino acids. With 4 bases removed from V and 0 bases from J, the gap between germline ends came to 13 bases. The germline V gene encodes CDR1 SNHLY and CDR2 FYNNEI. CDR3 region: CASSAWRRHSYEQYF. Written as DNA, the CDR3 is TGTGCCAGCAGTGCCTGGAGACGTCACTCCTACGAGCAGTACTTC.

As concerns this clone: The junction differs from germline at one of its ends, possibly a read error. V usage is TRBV27 and J usage is TRBJ2-5; weak D call: TRBD1 (6 bases). Germline V CDR1 and CDR2: MNHEY, SMNVEV (reference sequence). The CDR3 consists of 12 residues. The CDR3 bases are TGTGCCGCCAGGGGTTCCCAAGGGACCCAGTACTTC. Protein sequence: CAARGSQGTQYF.

The genes are TRBV7-9 and TRBJ1-2, with 9 bases fitting TRBD1. This CDR3 spans 16 amino acids. The V gene's germline CDR1 is SEHNR and CDR2 FQNEAQ (reference sequence). The trim removed 0 bases at V and 8 bases at J, leaving 10 bases unmatched. CDR3 protein: CASSLAYRDREEGYTF. For the CDR3, the DNA is TGTGCCAGCAGCTTAGCTTACCGGGACAGGGAGGAAGGCTACACCTTC. Full variable domain (remainder filled in from reference TRBV7-9 and TRBJ1-2): DTGVSQNPRHKITKRGQNVTFRCDPISEHNRLYWYRQTLGQGPEFLTYFQNEAQLEKSRLLSDRFSAERPKGSFSTLEIQRTEQGDSAMYLCASSLAYRDREEGYTFGSGTRLTVV.

This clone was seen more than once but under ten times. V and J are TRBV10-3 and TRBJ2-7; the match to TRBD1 covers 7 bases. CDR1 is ENHRY, CDR2 SYGVKD, per germline. The trim removed 3 bases at V and 1 base at J, leaving 9 bases unmatched. The length of the CDR3 is 16 residues. The CDR3 is CAISDPRGLKSYEQYF. Here the CDR3 DNA reads TGTGCCATCAGTGACCCTAGGGGGCTTAAGTCCTACGAGCAGTACTTC.

Only a few counts were recorded for this clone. The V and J genes are TRBV7-9 and TRBJ1-2; weak D call: TRBD1 (5 bases). This CDR3 is 13 amino acids long. V was clipped by 1 base and J by 6 bases, with 9 bases between them. Germline V gives CDR1 SEHNR, CDR2 FQNEAQ (reference sequence). The CDR3 spells CASSLGGGDGYTF. The CDR3 coding sequence is TGTGCCAGCAGCTTAGGGGGGGGTGATGGCTACACCTTC.

The chain couples TRBV4-3 to TRBJ1-1, with D possibly TRBD1 on 6 matching bases. The CDR3 has 15 amino acids. Trimming removed 0 bases at V and 5 bases at J, with 13 bases between. Looked up from germline, CDR1 is LGHNA and CDR2 is YSLEER. The CDR3 sequence: CASSQDGRGGTEAFF. CDR3 DNA sequence: TGCGCCAGCAGCCAAGATGGGAGGGGGGGGACTGAAGCTTTCTTT.

This clone counts as large. The rearrangement links TRBV2 to TRBJ1-1, with TRBD1 identical over 10 bases. There are 16 residues in the CDR3. Trimming took 0 bases from V and 4 from J; bases not matched to a gene: 5. Per germline, CDR1 SNHLY and CDR2 FYNNEI. CDR3 sequence (DNA): TGTGCCAGCAGTGAAGCCCGAGACAGGGGGCTCACTGAAGCTTTCTTT. This gives the protein CASSEARDRGLTEAFF. The whole variable domain, remainder taken from reference TRBV2 and TRBJ1-1, is EPEVTQTPSHQVTQMGQEVILRCVPISNHLYFYWYRQILGQKVEFLVSFYNNEISEKSEIFDDQFSVERPDGSNFTLKIRSTKLEDSAMYFCASSEARDRGLTEAFFGQGTRLTVV.

The chain recombines TRBV7-2 with TRBJ2-7, with a possible D match to TRBD2 (5 bases). CDR3 length: 16 residues. The germline CDR1 and CDR2 sequences are SGHTA and FQGNSA. V lost 0 bases to trimming and J lost 0 bases, with 12 bases between them. The CDR3 region has the DNA TGTGCCAGCAGCTTAGCGAGGGCTAGCCCCTCCTACGAGCAGTACTTC. It encodes CASSLARASPSYEQYF.